This entry lists 21 T cell receptor beta chains sequenced from one sample in a study of blood T cells in healthy people across ages. PCR was performed a second time for roughly 7 to 11 cycles using a sample-barcoded 5' primer and a J-beta primer mix. TCRdb ran MiXCR on the 5' RACE reads and lists one entry per CDR3 protein. The table records about 800,000 distinct CDR3 sequences, 25% of them present only once. The same sample was also studied in work on T cells of mothers and their children.

The sample taken for sequencing was blood. The receptors stem from a boy aged 5 to 17 in good health.

The V gene is TRBV5-1, the J gene TRBJ2-5; D may match TRBD1 or TRBD2 (5 bases each). This CDR3 is built from 14 residues. In germline, CDR1 is SGHRS, CDR2 YFSETQ. The V end lost 0 bases, the J end lost 3 bases, and 9 bases lay between the germline ends. The CDR3 is CASSLGGFEETQYF. CDR3 sequence (DNA): TGCGCCAGCAGCTTGGGGGGGTTCGAAGAGACCCAGTACTTC.

The chain links TRBV19 to TRBJ2-1; weak D call: TRBD1 (6 bases). V shed 3 bases and J shed 13 bases, with 10 bases lying between them. The CDR3 has 11 amino acids. In germline, CDR1 is LNHDA, CDR2 SQIVND (reference sequence). The DNA of the CDR3 is TGTGCCAGTAGTATTTGGGACATACAGTTCTTC. This encodes CASSIWDIQFF.

The chain uses TRBV7-9 and TRBJ2-1; possible D gene TRBD1, 6 bases. Trimming took off 6 bases at V and 8 bases at J, with 14 bases between the two ends. The CDR3 covers 13 residues. Germline CDR1 reads SEHNR; CDR2 reads FQNEAQ (reference sequence). The DNA for the CDR3 is TGTGCCAGCAGGGACAGCCTTGGGGATGAGCAGTTCTTC. It specifies CASRDSLGDEQFF. The full variable domain, rest sourced from reference TRBV7-9 and TRBJ2-1, is DTGVSQNPRHKITKRGQNVTFRCDPISEHNRLYWYRQTLGQGPEFLTYFQNEAQLEKSRLLSDRFSAERPKGSFSTLEIQRTEQGDSAMYLCASRDSLGDEQFFGPGTRLTVL.

As concerns this clonotype: At one boundary the junction diverges from the germline segment, which might be a read error. The rearrangement links TRBV6-2 or TRBV6-3 to TRBJ2-1; the match to TRBD1 covers 7 bases. This CDR3 is built from 11 residues. Germline-derived CDR1 and CDR2 are MNHEY and SVGEGT. The CDR3 bases are TGTACCAGCAGCCAAGGACAGGTTAAGTTCTTC. Protein: CTSSQGQVKFF.

This clonotype appeared a few times. This chain links TRBV15 with TRBJ2-7; D gene ambiguous. Germline CDR1 LNHNV, CDR2 YYDKDF (reference sequence). The CDR3 spans 13 residues. The ends were cut back, 5 bases at V and 2 bases at J, with 10 bases in the middle. CDR3 protein: CATSEPGTYEQYF. The CDR3 DNA sequence: TGTGCCACCAGCGAACCCGGTACCTACGAGCAGTACTTC. Full variable domain (outside the CDR3, taken from reference TRBV15 and TRBJ2-7): DAMVIQNPRYQVTQFGKPVTLSCSQTLNHNVMYWYQQKSSQAPKLLFHYYDKDFNNEADTPDNFQSRRPNTSFCFLDIRSPGLGDTAMYLCATSEPGTYEQYFGPGTRLTVT.

This clonotype has only a few counts. The chain joins TRBV5-1 to TRBJ2-7; 7 bases are a match to TRBD2. The end of the DNA is better explained by TRBJ2-1, so the J call may be wrong. Germline CDR1 is SGHRS and CDR2 is YFSETQ. The CDR3 has 17 residues. The CDR3, as DNA: TGCGCCAGCAGCCGGGGCGGGCGGGAGATGTTGTACAATGAGCAGTTCTTC. The encoded protein is CASSRGGREMLYNEQFF.

V is TRBV7-8 and J is TRBJ2-1; 9 nucleotides align to TRBD2. This CDR3 has 15 amino acids. Per the germline V gene, CDR1 is SGHVS and CDR2 is FQNEAQ. Trimming at V came to 0 bases and at J to 6 bases, leaving 3 bases not matched to a gene. In DNA form, the CDR3 reads TGTGCCAGCAGCTTAGCTAGCGGGAGTCTCAATGAGCAGTTCTTC. Protein product: CASSLASGSLNEQFF.

This clonotype was detected only a few times. CDR3 sequence: CSGRLAGIYNEQFF. The CDR3 DNA sequence: TGCAGCGGCCGACTAGCGGGTATTTACAATGAGCAGTTCTTC. The J gene is TRBJ2-1, the V gene TRBV29-1; 10 bases match TRBD2. Germline lookup yields CDR1 SQVTM and CDR2 ANQGSEA. CDR3 length: 14 residues. V dropped 7 bases and J dropped 4; count of bases not matched to a gene: 7.

This clonotype was counted only a few times. This chain joins TRBV4-2 and TRBJ1-2; maybe TRBD1 (5 bases). This CDR3 contains 16 residues. The V gene's germline CDR1 is LGHNA and CDR2 YNFKEQ. V was cut by 0 bases and J by 7 bases, with 18 bases left in between. The CDR3: CASSQDETGIGGGYTF. In nucleotides, the CDR3 is TGTGCCAGCAGCCAAGATGAGACCGGGATCGGGGGTGGCTACACCTTC.

The sample holds a few counts of this clonotype. This CDR3 is CASTDLYEQYF. The DNA of the CDR3 is TGTGCCAGCACCGACCTCTACGAGCAGTACTTC. This chain joins TRBV6-2 or TRBV6-3 and TRBJ2-7, with no clear D. The ends were cut back, 7 bases at V and 3 bases at J, with 7 bases in the middle. The CDR3 runs 11 residues. CDR1 is MNHEY and CDR2 is SVGEGT in the germline V gene.

This clonotype has just a few counts. V is TRBV12-3 or TRBV12-4 and J is TRBJ2-7; TRBD1 matches at 8 bases. With 3 bases clipped from V and 4 bases from J, the junction kept 5 bases outside the gene matches. This CDR3 comprises 14 residues. Here the CDR3 DNA reads TGTGCCAGCAGTTTCGAGGACAGGGAGTACGAGCAGTACTTC. Protein sequence: CASSFEDREYEQYF.

This chain's CDR3 is CASSLAAQLRSSYEQYF. DNA of the CDR3: TGTGCCAGCAGCTTAGCCGCGCAGCTACGATCCTCCTACGAGCAGTACTTC. The V gene is TRBV7-9, the J gene TRBJ2-7; D is unclear. V was trimmed by 0 bases and J by 0 bases, leaving 15 bases between them. The CDR3 covers 17 residues. Germline V gives CDR1 SEHNR, CDR2 FQNEAQ (reference sequence).

This clonotype has a handful of counts. V is TRBV28 and J is TRBJ1-4; TRBD1 aligns across 7 bases. After removal of 5 bases from V and 2 bases from J, the junction contained 8 bases not matched to a gene. CDR1 is MDHEN and CDR2 is SYDVKM in the germline V gene. The CDR3 sequence is 16 residues long. The CDR3 reads CASSTDRDSTNEKLFF. CDR3 in DNA: TGTGCCAGCAGTACGGACCGGGACAGTACTAATGAAAAACTGTTTTTT. Supplemented by reference TRBV28 and TRBJ1-4, the full variable domain reads DVKVTQSSRYLVKRTGEKVFLECVQDMDHENMFWYRQDPGLGLRLIYFSYDVKMKEKGDIPEGYSVSREKKERFSLILESASTNQTSMYLCASSTDRDSTNEKLFFGSGTQLSVL.

This clonotype has just a few counts. The V call is TRBV7-9, the J call TRBJ2-7; 7 bases align to TRBD1. Germline CDR1 SEHNR, CDR2 FQNEAQ (reference sequence). The CDR3 has 15 amino acids. J gave up 7 bases and V 7 bases, and 16 bases lay outside the gene matches. CDR3 region: CASNTPGQPFGEQYF. DNA for the CDR3: TGTGCCAGCAACACTCCGGGACAGCCTTTTGGGGAGCAGTACTTC.

The gene calls are TRBV7-2 and TRBJ1-1; D remains ambiguous. This CDR3 is 15 amino acids long. The germline CDR1 and CDR2 sequences are SGHTA and FQGNSA. Trimming removed 0 bases at V and 0 bases at J, with 8 bases between. This chain's CDR3 is CASSLAQHMNTEAFF. The CDR3 nucleotides read TGTGCCAGCAGCTTAGCTCAGCATATGAACACTGAAGCTTTCTTT.

The CDR3 sequence: CASSEGKVRDRKKWEQYF. As DNA, the CDR3 is TGTGCCAGCAGTGAAGGAAAGGTCCGGGACCGAAAAAAATGGGAGCAGTACTTC. The gene calls are TRBV25-1 and TRBJ2-7; TRBD1 or TRBD2 may be the D gene (5 bases each). Germline assignment: CDR1 MGHDK and CDR2 SYGVNS. Trimming removed 2 bases at V and 7 bases at J, with 27 bases between. This CDR3 has 18 residues.

The chain employs TRBV7-9 and TRBJ2-7, with D possibly TRBD1 on 7 matching bases. The length of the CDR3 is 13 residues. Germline loops: CDR1 SEHNR, CDR2 FQNEAQ (reference sequence). V was cut by 4 bases and J by 5 bases, with 12 bases left in between. Written as DNA, the CDR3 is TGTGCCAGCAGCTCCAGGGGGGAGGACGAGCAGTACTTC. Translated: CASSSRGEDEQYF.

V usage is TRBV20-1 and J usage is TRBJ2-5; D is uncertain. Deletions cut 3 bases from V and 1 base from J, with 9 bases between. The germline V gene encodes CDR1 DFQATT and CDR2 SNEGSKA (reference sequence). The CDR3 has 13 residues. The CDR3 sequence: CSASVKGQETQYF. CDR3 nucleotide sequence: TGCAGTGCTAGTGTGAAAGGCCAAGAGACCCAGTACTTC.

This clonotype turned up a few times. The rearrangement uses TRBV4-3 and TRBJ2-2; D gene ambiguous. V lost 1 base to trimming and J lost 3 bases, with 6 bases between them. The germline V gene has CDR1 LGHNA and CDR2 YSLEER. CDR3 length: 14 residues. CDR3 residues: CASSQVRDTGELFF. The CDR3 DNA follows: TGCGCCAGCAGCCAAGTACGGGACACCGGGGAGCTGTTTTTT.

The chain is built from TRBV19 and TRBJ2-1, with TRBD2 matching 14 bases. J gave up 7 bases and V 1 base, and 6 bases lay outside the gene matches. The CDR3 is made up of 17 amino acids. Looked up from germline, CDR1 is LNHDA and CDR2 is SQIVND (reference sequence). In nucleotides, the CDR3 is TGTGCCAGTAGTATAGCTCTGGGGACTAGCGGGAGAAATGAGCAGTTCTTC. It encodes CASSIALGTSGRNEQFF. Variable domain in full (rest from reference TRBV19 and TRBJ2-1): DGGITQSPKYLFRKEGQNVTLSCEQNLNHDAMYWYRQDPGQGLRLIYYSQIVNDFQKGDIAEGYSVSREKKESFPLTVTSAQKNPTAFYLCASSIALGTSGRNEQFFGPGTRLTVL.

This clonotype was seen only a few times. In DNA, the CDR3 is TGTGCCATCAGTGAGGATGCCAGCTACGAGCAGTACTTC. It specifies CAISEDASYEQYF. The V call is TRBV10-3, the J call TRBJ2-7; D is unclear. The ends were cut back, 2 bases at V and 3 bases at J, with 8 bases in the middle. CDR3 length equals 13 residues. CDR1 and CDR2 (germline): ENHRY, SYGVKD.